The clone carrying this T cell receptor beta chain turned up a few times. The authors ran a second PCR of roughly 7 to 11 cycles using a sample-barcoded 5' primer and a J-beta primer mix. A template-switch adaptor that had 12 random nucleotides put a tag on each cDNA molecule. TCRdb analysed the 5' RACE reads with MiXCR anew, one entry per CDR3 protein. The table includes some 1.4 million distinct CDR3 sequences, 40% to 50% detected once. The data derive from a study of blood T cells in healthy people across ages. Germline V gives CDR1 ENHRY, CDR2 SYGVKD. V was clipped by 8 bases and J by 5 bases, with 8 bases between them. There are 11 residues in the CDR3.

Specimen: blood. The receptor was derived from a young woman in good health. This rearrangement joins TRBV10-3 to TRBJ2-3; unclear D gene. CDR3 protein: CAIHQGDTQYF. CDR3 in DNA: TGTGCCATCCATCAAGGAGATACGCAGTATTTT.